A single sample is the source of the 7 T cell receptor beta chains below, sequenced in a study of radiation and T cells in renal cell carcinoma. Sequencing was performed with immunoSEQ multiplex PCR; in TCRdb, only in-frame clones are kept and a portion is missing. The sample has around 170,000 clones, roughly nine tenths seen once. Sample time point: blood 4 weeks post-SBRT, at nephrectomy. The treatment denotes: 15 Gy SBRT to primary tumor, nephrectomy 4 weeks later. Source: blood, taken from a patient whose treatment included radiotherapy and nephrectomy. Receptors originate from a woman aged 50 to 60 with renal cell carcinoma.

The gene calls are TRBV5-1 and TRBJ1-1; a possible D gene is TRBD1 (6 bases). Germline V lookup: CDR1 SGHRS, CDR2 YFSETQ. Trimming pared 2 bases from V and 5 bases from J, leaving 19 bases between. This CDR3 contains 16 residues. The CDR3 region has the DNA TGCGCCAGCAGCTTTGGTGAGTCGGGGGGCATGACTGAAGCTTTCTTT. Amino acid sequence: CASSFGESGGMTEAFF. Together with reference TRBV5-1 and TRBJ1-1, the CDR3 gives the full variable domain: KAGVTQTPRYLIKTRGQQVTLSCSPISGHRSVSWYQQTPGQGLQFLFEYFSETQRNKGNFPGRFSGRQFSNSRSEMNVSTLELGDSALYLCASSFGESGGMTEAFFGQGTRLTVV.

The rearrangement uses TRBV19 and TRBJ2-2; weak D call: TRBD1 (5 bases). CDR3 length equals 14 residues. Trimming shortened V by 7 bases and J by 3 bases, and 12 bases separated the two germline ends. CDR1 and CDR2 from the germline V gene are LNHDA and SQIVND (reference sequence). For the CDR3, the DNA is TGTGCCAGTATCCCAGGGCACTACACCGGGGAGCTGTTTTTT. Translation: CASIPGHYTGELFF. Looking up the rest from reference TRBV19 and TRBJ2-2 gives the full variable domain: DGGITQSPKYLFRKEGQNVTLSCEQNLNHDAMYWYRQDPGQGLRLIYYSQIVNDFQKGDIAEGYSVSREKKESFPLTVTSAQKNPTAFYLCASIPGHYTGELFFGEGSRLTVL.

The rearrangement links TRBV7-2 to TRBJ2-4; D gene unclear. V lost 4 bases and J lost 1, with 8 bases in between. CDR1 is SGHTA and CDR2 is FQGNSA in the germline V gene. CDR3 size: 14 residues. The chain's CDR3 is CASSSPGAKNIQYF. In DNA form, the CDR3 reads TGTGCCAGCAGCTCTCCCGGGGCCAAAAACATTCAGTACTTC.

This chain connects TRBV21-1 to TRBJ1-5. TRBV21-1 represents a pseudogene. CDR3 length: 17 amino acids. CDR3 protein: CANCREGAEPSNQPQHF. DNA for the CDR3: TGTGCCAACTGTCGGGAGGGGGCCGAGCCAAGCAATCAGCCCCAGCATTTT.

The chain employs TRBV4-2 and TRBJ1-5; possible D gene TRBD1, 5 bases. The CDR3 is 17 residues long. The germline V and J ends were trimmed by 4 bases and 0 bases, with 16 bases remaining between them. The germline V gene encodes CDR1 LGHNA and CDR2 YNFKEQ. CDR3 sequence: CASSPLREGFSNQPQHF. The CDR3 nucleotides are TGTGCCAGCAGCCCCCTAAGGGAGGGGTTTAGCAATCAGCCCCAGCATTTT.

V usage is TRBV7-2 and J usage is TRBJ2-7; no definite D call. Germline CDR1 is SGHTA and CDR2 is FQGNSA. Trimming shortened V by 5 bases and J by 7 bases, and 12 bases separated the two germline ends. This CDR3 is built from 12 residues. The CDR3 region is CASSPPSWEQYF. DNA for the CDR3: TGTGCCAGCAGCCCCCCCTCCTGGGAGCAGTACTTC.

V and J are TRBV6-4 and TRBJ1-2; 7 bases are shared with TRBD1. V was pared by 10 bases and J by 2 bases, with 10 bases of the junction left unmatched. The CDR3 contains 14 residues. The V gene's germline CDR1 is MRHNA and CDR2 SNTAGT. Written as DNA, the CDR3 is TGTGCCACCAGACCCCTGGACAGGAACTATGGCTACACCTTC. Protein: CATRPLDRNYGYTF.